This T cell receptor beta chain was recorded in a study of shared clonotypes between healthy human individuals. Whole-study context: A donor's plate count was three for CD4 naive and three for CD4 memory; CD8 naive had two and CD8 memory one.

Germline CDR1 and CDR2: WSHSY and SAAADI. CDR3 length: 14 residues. V lost 6 bases and J lost 2; bases outside the gene matches: 1. In the original processing: For the immunoSEQ data, sequences were junction-only without quality scores, so filtering differed. Measured with immunoSEQ multiplex PCR; TCRdb has only the in-frame clones, and not every one. That table furnishes V, J and clone size, whereas the DNA furnished D and trimming. The top ten hold 0.1% to 0.15% of the sample, which has some 2.1 million clones, roughly 96% seen once. Sequenced: naive CD4+ T cells sorted from blood. Specified subset: CD45RA+ positively selected. This chain links TRBV10-2 with TRBJ1-6, with 7 bases fitting TRBD1. The source of this sequence is a man between 18 and 35 years old in good health. The CDR3 DNA reads as TGCGCCAGCAGACAGGGGACCTATAATTCACCCCTCCACTTT. It translates to CASRQGTYNSPLHF.